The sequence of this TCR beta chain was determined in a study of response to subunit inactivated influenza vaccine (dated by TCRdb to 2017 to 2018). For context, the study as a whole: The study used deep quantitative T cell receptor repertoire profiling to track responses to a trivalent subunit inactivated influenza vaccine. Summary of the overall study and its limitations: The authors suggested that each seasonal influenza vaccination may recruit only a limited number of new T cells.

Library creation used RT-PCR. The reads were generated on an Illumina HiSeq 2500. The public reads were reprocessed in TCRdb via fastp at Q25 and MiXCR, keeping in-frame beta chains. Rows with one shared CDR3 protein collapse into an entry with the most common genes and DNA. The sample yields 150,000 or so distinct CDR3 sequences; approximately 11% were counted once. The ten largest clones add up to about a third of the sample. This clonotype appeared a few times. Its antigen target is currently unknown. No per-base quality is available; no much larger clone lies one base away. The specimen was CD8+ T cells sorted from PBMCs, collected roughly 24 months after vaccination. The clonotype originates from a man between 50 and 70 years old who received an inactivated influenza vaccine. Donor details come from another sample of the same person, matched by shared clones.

The DNA sequence reads TGTGCCAGCAGTTTTCCCCTAGCGGGAGGGCCTTCCTACAATGAGCAGTTCTTC. This encodes CASSFPLAGGPSYNEQFF. The sequence is built from TRBV12-3 or TRBV12-4 and TRBJ2-1, and 12 bases in between align with TRBD2. Trimmed from V: 3 bases; trimmed from J: 1 base; junction bases lacking a gene match: 7. The CDR3 covers 18 residues, taking in both the cysteine and the phenylalanine. The sequence is cut down to CDR3 DNA, 54 bases in frame from base 1.